The T cell receptor (beta chain) under discussion was sequenced for a study of identical twins. Study-wide results and caveats: Out-of-frame TCR alpha sharing in monozygotic twins exceeded recombination model predictions. Fewer insertions characterized abundant cord blood beta clonotypes, whereas memory repertoires showed none.

On this clonotype itself: Antigen specificity is unknown.

TCRdb fed the 5' RACE reads into MiXCR, producing one record per CDR3 protein. The sample has about 790,000 distinct CDR3 sequences; roughly 18% are singletons. J was trimmed by 4 bases and V by 5 bases; bases with no gene match: 13. This CDR3 is built from 16 residues. Germline V lookup: CDR1 SGHTA, CDR2 FQGTGA. All donors were healthy, and all were Caucasian. This sample was also put to use in a study of T cells expressing NK-cell markers. Per that paper: The contribution of dominant NKG2C+ clonotypes to CD8+ T cells in roughly six donors was 1.0-7.0%.

The sequenced material came from PBMCs. The receptor was isolated from a woman aged 18-35 years in good health. J is TRBJ1-2 and V is TRBV7-3, with TRBD1 matching 7 bases. The DNA of the CDR3 is TGTGCCAGCAGCCGACTTCCGGGGGACAGCTTCTATGGCTACACCTTC. Translating gives CASSRLPGDSFYGYTF.